This T cell receptor (beta chain) was obtained from a study of blood T cell repertoires in COVID-19. Whole-study context: The origin of the acute and convalescent COVID-19 samples was the United States, Italy and Spain. Nucleic acid was either cDNA or gDNA, and it came from T cells, B-cell-depleted T cells, or PBMCs.

This clone was detected a few times. Original handling: For nucleated cells, counts were estimated from reference gene primer amplification. Assay used: immunoSEQ multiplex PCR; TCRdb lists only in-frame clones, some missing. The V and J calls and clone size come from that table; D and trimming were worked out from the DNA. Of roughly 120,000 clones in the sample, 65% to 85% were seen once. CDR3 length equals 12 residues. The V end was cut by 4 bases, the J end by 4 bases, with 7 bases between. The germline V gene encodes CDR1 SNHLY and CDR2 FYNNEI. The sequence was collected from a man aged 70-80 years with acute or convalescent COVID-19. What was sequenced was peripheral blood. The chain combines TRBV2 with TRBJ1-1; D might be TRBD1 (5 bases). The CDR3 DNA reads as TGTGCCAGCAGTGTACAGGCCACTGAAGCTTTCTTT. Translated: CASSVQATEAFF.